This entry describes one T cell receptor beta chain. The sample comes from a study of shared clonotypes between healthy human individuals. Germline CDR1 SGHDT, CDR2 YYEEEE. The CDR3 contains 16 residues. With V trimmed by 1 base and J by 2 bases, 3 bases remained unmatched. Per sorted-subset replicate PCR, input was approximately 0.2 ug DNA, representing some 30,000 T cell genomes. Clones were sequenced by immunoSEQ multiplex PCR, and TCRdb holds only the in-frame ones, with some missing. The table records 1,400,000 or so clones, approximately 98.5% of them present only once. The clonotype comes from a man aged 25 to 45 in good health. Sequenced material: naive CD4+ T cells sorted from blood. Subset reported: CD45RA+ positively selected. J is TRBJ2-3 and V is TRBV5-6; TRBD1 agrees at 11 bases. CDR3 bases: TGTGCCAGCAGCTTGCCGGGACAGGGGGACACAGATACGCAGTATTTT. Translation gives CASSLPGQGDTDTQYF.